The clone carrying this T cell receptor beta chain appeared a few times. These data belong to a study of T cells in Graves' hyperthyroidism and ophthalmopathy. V was shortened by 4 bases and J by 9 bases, with 16 bases between the two germline ends. This CDR3 spans 14 amino acids. CDR1 and CDR2 from the germline V gene are MNHEY and SVGAGI. Amplification targeted TCR beta CDR3 regions from RNA transcripts. A first-round RT-PCR of the TCR CDR3 used the HTBI primer set. TCRdb re-derived calls from the multiplex PCR reads in MiXCR, one entry per CDR3 protein. The table includes hundreds of thousands of distinct CDR3 sequences, approximately 40% detected once.

This receptor was taken from a man between 18 and 35 years old with Graves' hyperthyroidism. The sequenced sample was blood. The V call is TRBV6-5, the J call TRBJ1-5; D remains unclear. The CDR3 loop reads CASSSERWMPPQHF. DNA of the CDR3: TGTGCCAGCAGTTCCGAAAGGTGGATGCCGCCCCAGCATTTT.